This entry concerns a single T cell receptor (beta chain). Original analysis: Estimated nucleated cell counts came from reference gene primer amplification. The table came from immunoSEQ multiplex PCR; TCRdb's copy has only in-frame clones and leaves some out. V and J calls plus clone size are reproduced from that table; the DNA served to infer D and trimming. The top ten hold 2.5% to 3% of the sample, which has around 130,000 clones, over 75% seen once. The data were obtained in a study of blood T cell repertoires in COVID-19. Study-level background: Italy, Spain and the United States were the sources of the convalescent and acute COVID-19 samples. T cells, B-cell-depleted T cells, or PBMCs supplied cDNA or gDNA.

Per the germline V gene, CDR1 is MDHEN and CDR2 is SYDVKM. V lost 8 bases to trimming and J lost 10 bases, with 20 bases between them. CDR3 length: 14 amino acids. Sequencing was done on a sample of peripheral blood. The sequence was collected from a man over 45 with acute or convalescent COVID-19. The chain couples TRBV28 to TRBJ1-4; tentatively, D is TRBD1 (6 bases). CDR3 DNA sequence: TGTGCCAGCCTGGGGGGGCGGCCCTGGGGAAAACTGTTTTTT. It encodes CASLGGRPWGKLFF.